This T cell receptor beta chain was observed in a study of blood T cell repertoires in COVID-19. Study background: Spain, Italy and the United States supplied samples that represented acute and convalescent COVID-19.

This clone was seen more than once but under ten times. Clones were sequenced by immunoSEQ multiplex PCR, and TCRdb holds only the in-frame ones, with some missing. The repertoire consists of fewer than 200,000 clones, with around 84% occurring once and the leading ten covering 0.85% to 1.2%. From germline, CDR1 is SGHNT and CDR2 YYREEE (reference sequence). Trimming cost V 5 bases and J 5 bases; bases outside gene matches: 11. There are 15 residues in the CDR3. This TCR was recovered from a man in his forties or fifties with acute or convalescent COVID-19. Sample: peripheral blood. The chain has TRBV5-4 and TRBJ1-1; 8 nucleotides match TRBD1. This CDR3 is CASRARDRSTTEAFF. Written as DNA, the CDR3 is TGTGCCAGCAGGGCAAGGGACAGGTCTACAACTGAAGCTTTCTTT.